The 23 T cell receptor beta chains below come from one sample, sequenced in a study of CD4 T cells in relation to SARS-CoV-2 and coronaviruses (dated by TCRdb to the early 2020s). Library preparation employed the immunoSEQ multiplex PCR assay. Held by TCRdb, this immuneACCESS table contains in-frame sequences only and omits some clones. Under half of the omission traces to an unresolved V gene where checked; the cause of the rest is unknown. This sample comprises tens of thousands of clones, around 80% of them detected only once. The biggest ten clones account for about 15% of the sample. CD4+ T cells from unexposed donors were collected before the COVID-19 pandemic (2011-2018). After more than nine days of culture, CD4+ T cells were isolated with the EasySep CD4+ T cell isolation kit. Their target antigens are unknown. Sequenced material: CD4+ T cells from PBMCs, cultured in vitro. These receptors were collected from a human donor in good health.

The rearrangement links TRBV30 to TRBJ1-5, with D tentatively TRBD1 (6 bases). V was shortened by 1 base and J by 4 bases, with 8 bases between the two germline ends. The CDR3 is 13 residues long. In germline, CDR1 is GTSNPN, CDR2 SVGIG (reference sequence). This chain's CDR3 is CAWSDRENQPQHF. DNA of the CDR3: TGTGCCTGGAGTGACAGGGAAAATCAGCCCCAGCATTTT.

In this sample, this clone turned up once. The chain couples TRBV9 to TRBJ2-7, with 10 bases lining up with TRBD2. CDR1 and CDR2 from the germline V gene are SGDLS and YYNGEE. This CDR3 is 17 amino acids long. V trimming: 2 bases; J trimming: 2 bases; junction bases outside the gene matches: 10. The CDR3 sequence is CASSVGLAGGPTYEQYF. CDR3 bases: TGTGCCAGCAGCGTGGGATTAGCGGGGGGACCTACCTACGAGCAGTACTTC.

The rearrangement joins TRBV9 to TRBJ1-6; D uncertain. This CDR3 region has 15 residues. Trimming left V 0 bases short and J 7 bases short, with 11 bases between. The germline V gene has CDR1 SGDLS and CDR2 YYNGEE. The CDR3 DNA reads TGTGCCAGCAGCGTAGGGGGTTCCCCCAATTCACCCCTCCACTTT. It specifies CASSVGGSPNSPLHF.

The CDR3 is CASSPWGGTTSGYTF. CDR3 bases: TGTGCCAGCAGCCCCTGGGGGGGGACCACCAGTGGCTACACCTTC. This chain links TRBV2 with TRBJ1-2, with D perhaps TRBD1 (5 bases). Germline loops: CDR1 SNHLY, CDR2 FYNNEI. There are 15 residues in the CDR3. V shed 6 bases and J shed 7 bases, with 21 bases lying between them.

This clone has more than one count but fewer than ten. The chain is built from TRBV3-1 (or the pseudogene TRBV3-2) and TRBJ1-6; D is possibly TRBD1 (5 bases). The CDR3 has 15 residues. Germline V gene lookup returns CDR1 LGHDT and CDR2 YNNKEL (reference sequence). V lost 4 bases to trimming and J lost 11 bases, with 18 bases between them. CDR3: CASSPATGGGTPLHF. CDR3 DNA: TGTGCCAGCAGCCCCGCAACGGGGGGAGGGACACCCCTCCACTTT.

This chain connects TRBV6-6 to TRBJ2-7, with D possibly matching TRBD2 (6 bases). Trimming removed 6 bases at V and 2 bases at J, with 8 bases between. This CDR3 spans 12 amino acids. Looked up from germline, CDR1 is MNHNY and CDR2 is SVGAGI (reference sequence). The chain's CDR3 is CASSWGAYEQYF. CDR3 coding DNA: TGTGCCAGCAGCTGGGGGGCCTACGAGCAGTACTTC.

This chain links TRBV7-6 with TRBJ1-1; no reliable D call. This CDR3 is built from 14 residues. The V end lost 4 bases, the J end lost 2 bases, and 11 bases lay between the germline ends. Germline loops: CDR1 SGHVS, CDR2 FNYEAQ. CDR3 DNA sequence: TGTGCCAGCAGCTCCACCCCGGATAACACTGAAGCTTTCTTT. Amino acids: CASSSTPDNTEAFF. Using reference TRBV7-6 and TRBJ1-1 for the parts outside the CDR3, the full variable domain is GAGVSQSPRYKVTKRGQDVALRCDPISGHVSLYWYRQALGQGPEFLTYFNYEAQQDKSGLPNDRFSAERPEGSISTLTIQRTEQRDSAMYRCASSSTPDNTEAFFGQGTRLTVV.

The rearrangement uses TRBV24-1 and TRBJ2-7; TRBD1 might be the D (7 bases). V was shortened by 1 base and J by 6 bases, with 15 bases between the two germline ends. The CDR3 is 15 residues long. Germline assignment: CDR1 KGHDR and CDR2 SFDVKD. The CDR3 protein is CATSDFPGAGGEQYF. Written as DNA, the CDR3 is TGTGCCACCAGTGATTTCCCGGGGGCAGGGGGCGAGCAGTACTTC.

The chain combines TRBV4-2 with TRBJ2-3, with a tentative D call TRBD2 (5 bases). Germline V gene sequence: CDR1 LGHNA, CDR2 YNFKEQ. V dropped 0 bases and J dropped 0 bases, with 13 bases sitting between them. The CDR3 consists of 17 residues. The CDR3 spells CASSQEGTRASTDTQYF. The CDR3, as DNA: TGTGCCAGCAGCCAAGAAGGAACTAGGGCAAGCACAGATACGCAGTATTTT.

The chain links TRBV27 to TRBJ2-5, with D unresolved. CDR1 is MNHEY and CDR2 is SMNVEV in the germline V gene (reference sequence). V gave up 5 bases and J gave up 4 bases, with 17 bases separating them. This CDR3 has 15 residues. The CDR3 sequence: CASSPRPTGLETQYF. CDR3 in DNA: TGTGCCAGCAGTCCCAGACCGACTGGTTTAGAGACCCAGTACTTC.

The rearrangement links TRBV5-4 to TRBJ1-1, with 12 bases lining up with TRBD1. This CDR3 spans 16 amino acids. The trim removed 0 bases at V and 1 base at J, leaving 1 base unmatched. Germline CDR1 and CDR2: SGHNT and YYREEE (reference sequence). In DNA form, the CDR3 reads TGTGCCAGCAGCTTGGGGGGACAGGGGGCGAACACTGAAGCTTTCTTT. It is translated as CASSLGGQGANTEAFF.

In DNA form, the CDR3 reads TGTGCTAGTGGTTACACCAGGGAGGCCCAGTACTTC. Translating it yields CASGYTREAQYF. The gene calls are TRBV12-5 and TRBJ2-5; tentatively, D is TRBD2 (6 bases). V lost 4 bases and J 9 bases, leaving 12 bases between the germline ends. In germline, CDR1 is LGHNT, CDR2 FRNRAP. This CDR3 spans 12 amino acids.

The rearrangement joins TRBV7-2 to TRBJ2-2; no reliable D call. The length of the CDR3 is 13 residues. Trimming stripped 5 bases from V and 6 bases from J, with 10 bases between. In germline, CDR1 is SGHTA, CDR2 FQGNSA. CDR3 nucleotide sequence: TGTGCCAGCAGCGGGTGGCGATCCGGGGAGCTGTTTTTT. It encodes CASSGWRSGELFF. The entire variable domain, with the rest obtained from reference TRBV7-2 and TRBJ2-2, is as follows: GAGVSQSPSNKVTEKGKDVELRCDPISGHTALYWYRQSLGQGLEFLIYFQGNSAPDKSGLPSDRFSAERTGGSVSTLTIQRTQQEDSAVYLCASSGWRSGELFFGEGSRLTVL.

This clone was seen a handful of times. The V and J genes are TRBV28 and TRBJ2-1, with 10 bases identical to TRBD2. CDR1 and CDR2 from the germline V gene are MDHEN and SYDVKM. With V trimmed by 1 base and J by 8 bases, 5 bases remained unmatched. The CDR3 sequence is 15 residues long. The CDR3 here is CASSLSLAGVDEQFF. The CDR3, as DNA: TGTGCCAGCAGTTTATCTCTAGCGGGAGTCGATGAGCAGTTCTTC.

The V gene is TRBV25-1, the J gene TRBJ1-2, with 7 bases lining up with TRBD1. Germline V CDR1 and CDR2: MGHDK, SYGVNS. The CDR3 consists of 14 residues. Trimming removed 5 bases from V and 4 bases from J; junction bases left unmatched: 7. CDR3: CASSQTGLGYGYTF. CDR3 sequence (DNA): TGTGCCAGCAGTCAGACAGGGTTGGGCTATGGCTACACCTTC.

The rearrangement links TRBV6-4 to TRBJ1-3; D call uncertain. V lost 5 bases, J lost 2 bases, and 7 bases lay in between. The CDR3 extends over 13 amino acids. Germline V gives CDR1 MRHNA, CDR2 SNTAGT. Here the CDR3 reads CASSKEAGNTIYF. Written as DNA, the CDR3 is TGTGCCAGCAGTAAGGAGGCTGGAAACACCATATATTTT.

The chain has TRBV6-5 and TRBJ1-1; 10 bases match TRBD1. The CDR3 covers 15 residues. Per germline, CDR1 MNHEY and CDR2 SVGAGI. J lost 1 base, V lost 6 bases, and 5 bases had no gene match. CDR3 DNA: TGTGCCAGCAGCTACGACAGGGGGCAGAACACTGAAGCTTTCTTT. Translation: CASSYDRGQNTEAFF.

The chain joins TRBV7-2 to TRBJ2-1, with 8 bases matching TRBD1. CDR1 and CDR2 (germline): SGHTA, FQGNSA. The junction had 3 bases not matched to a gene; V was cut back by 1 base and J by 10 bases. This CDR3 has 13 amino acids. The CDR3 region is CASSLVGDREQFF. DNA for the CDR3: TGTGCCAGCAGCTTAGTGGGGGACAGGGAGCAGTTCTTC.

The chain couples TRBV10-3 to TRBJ1-1; the match to TRBD1 covers 10 bases. With 5 bases clipped from V and 3 bases from J, the junction kept 6 bases outside the gene matches. Germline CDR1 reads ENHRY; CDR2 reads SYGVKD. This CDR3 region has 15 residues. The CDR3 loop is CAISSVTGGHTEAFF. DNA of the CDR3: TGTGCCATCAGTTCTGTGACAGGGGGCCACACTGAAGCTTTCTTT.

V is TRBV6-5 and J is TRBJ2-7; a weak D match, TRBD1 (6 bases). CDR1 and CDR2 (germline): MNHEY, SVGAGI. This CDR3 has 11 amino acids. V dropped 10 bases and J dropped 3 bases, with 10 bases sitting between them. The DNA of the CDR3 is TGTGCCAATCCCAGGGGCTACGAGCAGTACTTC. It translates to CANPRGYEQYF.

The V gene is TRBV6-4, the J gene TRBJ2-1; TRBD2 matches at 11 bases. CDR1 is MRHNA and CDR2 is SNTAGT in the germline V gene. The CDR3 covers 15 residues. V was clipped by 6 bases and J by 3 bases; unmatched bases: 4. CDR3 residues: CASSLTSGSYNEQFF. The CDR3 coding sequence is TGTGCCAGCAGCCTCACTAGCGGGAGCTACAATGAGCAGTTCTTC.

The rearrangement uses TRBV7-2 and TRBJ2-2; TRBD1 might be the D (6 bases). This CDR3 comprises 17 residues. The ends were cut back, 4 bases at V and 3 bases at J, with 18 bases in the middle. Per the germline V gene, CDR1 is SGHTA and CDR2 is FQGNSA. The CDR3 reads CASSSTGTQIYTGELFF. CDR3 nucleotide sequence: TGTGCCAGCAGCTCTACCGGGACACAAATTTACACCGGGGAGCTGTTTTTT.

This sequence joins TRBV9 and TRBJ2-1; 11 bases are shared with TRBD2. This CDR3 has 15 amino acids. CDR1 is SGDLS and CDR2 is YYNGEE in the germline V gene. J lost 6 bases, V lost 2 bases, and 4 bases had no gene match. This CDR3 is CASSVSGGAFNEQFF. The CDR3 bases are TGTGCCAGCAGCGTTAGCGGGGGGGCCTTCAATGAGCAGTTCTTC.